This T cell receptor beta chain is from a study of blood T cell repertoires in COVID-19. About the study: The analysed material was cDNA or gDNA that came from T cells, B-cell-depleted T cells, or PBMCs.

V shed 5 bases, J shed 6 bases, and the junction held 3 bases outside the gene matches. The CDR3 has 13 amino acids. Germline V gives CDR1 LGHDT, CDR2 YNNKEL (reference sequence). The Seattle site enrolled patients during active infection and followed them longitudinally. Original data processing: Nucleated cell number was recorded as an estimate derived from reference gene primer amplification. Using immunoSEQ multiplex PCR, the repertoire was profiled, and TCRdb retains in-frame clones only, with some absent. V and J calls and clone size are given by that table; D and trimming were obtained from the DNA. This sample has about 180,000 clones, with 65% to 85% found just once.

This receptor was obtained from a woman between 40 and 55 years old with COVID-19, enrolled during active disease. Sequenced: peripheral blood. The chain links TRBV3-1 (or the pseudogene TRBV3-2) to TRBJ1-2; 10 positions match TRBD1. The CDR3 DNA reads TGTGCCAGCAGCTCCGGGACAGGGGATGGCTACACCTTC. Its protein is CASSSGTGDGYTF.